The present entry profiles one T cell receptor (beta chain) with its context. Its antigen is not identified. TCRdb's table, derived via immunoSEQ multiplex PCR, lists solely in-frame clones and lacks some. The sample comprises tens of thousands of clones, approximately 90% of which are singletons, and more than 8.5% rests with the top ten. This specimen belongs to a study of T cell responses to AZD1222 COVID-19 vaccine. Study as a whole: Second doses were pooled across both intervals (about 4 or about 12 weeks). Study results and limitations: An increase in Spike-specific TCR breadth and depth was observed after two AZD1222 doses. CD4 TCRs covered the whole spike, strongest at regions 160-218 and 743-854.

The CDR3 is made up of 13 amino acids. Per the germline V gene, CDR1 is KGHSH and CDR2 is LQKENI. V lost 6 bases to trimming and J lost 5 bases, with 14 bases between them. Sequencing was performed on peripheral blood, taken on day 0 of AZD1222 vaccination. The TCR sequence derives from an adult in good health. V is TRBV18 and J is TRBJ2-7; tentative D call: TRBD2 (6 bases). Here the CDR3 DNA reads TGTGCCAGCTCCCGAGGGACGGGGGACGAGCAGTACTTC. Protein sequence: CASSRGTGDEQYF.